The T cell receptor beta chain described here comes from a study of T-cell memory formation after mild COVID-19. Findings and caveats of the study: Contracting CD8+ clones were enriched in EMRA, CD4+ mainly in CM and EM.

Concerning this clonotype: What it binds is unknown.

V was clipped by 4 bases and J by 5 bases; unmatched bases: 8. The CDR3 has 17 residues. The germline CDR1 and CDR2 sequences are SEHNR and FQNEAQ (reference sequence). In TCRdb, the 5' RACE reads were re-called with MiXCR into one record per CDR3 protein. The table shows 540,000 or so distinct CDR3 sequences, with 20% occurring only once. This receptor was obtained from an adult woman who had mild COVID-19 (a few samples of this study predate the infection). Cell type and time point are not known. Sequencing used PBMCs or a T cell subset sorted from them (not recorded which). J is TRBJ2-2 and V is TRBV7-9; TRBD1 matches at 12 bases. The CDR3 nucleotides read TGTGCCAGCAGCTGGTCCGGGACAGGGGGCTCAACCGGGGAGCTGTTTTTT. Amino acid sequence: CASSWSGTGGSTGELFF.